A selection of T cell receptor beta chains follows, all from one sample in a study of cytomegalovirus exposure and HLA in healthy donors. Repertoires were generated with immunoSEQ multiplex PCR, while TCRdb's copy carries only in-frame clones and drops some. The table lists roughly 220,000 clones, 82% of them singletons. Sequencing was performed on PBMCs. Receptors originate from a woman aged 40 to 50 in good health and CMV-seronegative. CDR3s include the opening cysteine and the closing phenylalanine or tryptophan. Each record gives: D gene, J gene, clone size, V gene, CDR3 protein, CDR3 DNA. The D gene is left open where the match is weak. Clone size is shown for a subset of rows, as once, few, many or a class of expanded clone.

TRBD2 | TRBJ2-1 | . | TRBV30 | CAWSVGGSSYNEQFF | TGTGCCTGGAGTGTAGGCGGGAGCTCCTACAATGAGCAGTTCTTC
TRBD1 | TRBJ1-1 | once | TRBV27 | CASTATPRQGGNTEAFF | TGTGCCAGCACCGCCACCCCCCGACAGGGAGGGAACACTGAAGCTTTCTTT
. | TRBJ2-7 | . | TRBV11-2 | CASSFQSPSNEQYF | TGTGCCAGCAGCTTCCAGTCCCCCTCGAACGAGCAGTACTTC
. | TRBJ2-7 | once | TRBV29-1 | CSVGPHYEQYF | TGCAGCGTTGGGCCCCACTACGAGCAGTACTTC
TRBD1 | TRBJ1-1 | . | TRBV7-9 | CASSWRTGGNTEAFF | TGTGCCAGCAGCTGGCGGACAGGGGGCAACACTGAAGCTTTCTTT
TRBD1 | TRBJ1-2 | . | TRBV10-3 | CAISGGGVDYGYTF | TGTGCCATCAGCGGAGGGGGCGTCGACTATGGCTACACCTTC
. | TRBJ1-2 | . | TRBV28 | CASSFWPVSGGYTF | TGTGCCAGCAGTTTTTGGCCGGTCTCAGGAGGCTACACCTTC
. | TRBJ2-3 | . | TRBV5-1 | CASSISGNTDTQYF | TGCGCCAGCAGCATATCCGGGAACACAGATACGCAGTATTTT
. | TRBJ2-2 | . | TRBV28 | CASIGGGRFTGELFF | TGTGCCAGCATAGGAGGGGGCCGCTTCACCGGGGAGCTGTTTTTT
TRBD1 | TRBJ1-2 | . | TRBV7-8 | CASSLRGDRGKGYTF | TGTGCCAGCAGCTTACGGGGGGACAGGGGTAAAGGCTACACCTTC
. | TRBJ1-5 | . | TRBV2 | CASRAGINQPQHF | TGTGCCAGCAGGGCGGGTATCAATCAGCCCCAGCATTTT
TRBD2 | TRBJ2-3 | . | TRBV6-1 | CASRLAGGTDTQYF | TGTGCCAGCAGGCTAGCGGGAGGTACAGATACGCAGTATTTT
. | TRBJ2-7 | . | TRBV7-9 | CASSLDLFPYEQYF | TGTGCCAGCAGCTTAGATCTATTTCCCTACGAGCAGTACTTC
. | TRBJ2-7 | . | TRBV5-6 | CASSFFSGGPYEQYF | TGTGCCAGCAGCTTTTTTAGCGGAGGGCCCTACGAGCAGTACTTC
. | TRBJ1-2 | . | TRBV29-1 | CSATSPGGSYGYTF | TGCAGCGCAACTTCGCCGGGGGGTTCCTATGGCTACACCTTC
. | TRBJ2-7 | . | TRBV2 | CASSGTGMKHSYEQYF | TGTGCCAGCAGTGGCACGGGGATGAAACACTCCTACGAGCAGTACTTC
TRBD1 | TRBJ2-5 | . | TRBV10-1 | CASSDSPGQGQETQYF | TGCGCCAGCAGTGACTCCCCGGGACAGGGCCAAGAGACCCAGTACTTC
. | TRBJ2-7 | . | TRBV29-1 | CSVADIYEQYF | TGCAGCGTTGCGGACATCTACGAGCAGTACTTC
TRBD1 | TRBJ1-2 | . | TRBV2 | CASRIQGIGNYGYTF | TGTGCCAGCAGGATACAGGGGATAGGTAACTATGGCTACACCTTC
. | TRBJ2-5 | . | TRBV7-3 | CASSLSGGGVRSETQYF | TGTGCCAGCAGCTTATCAGGAGGGGGCGTACGGTCGGAGACCCAGTACTTC
TRBD2 | TRBJ2-3 | . | TRBV2 | CASIASGSRIAQYF | TGTGCCAGCATCGCTAGCGGTTCACGGATCGCGCAGTATTTT
TRBD2 | TRBJ2-5 | . | TRBV5-4 | CASSLGPSGSFETQYF | TGTGCCAGCAGCTTGGGACCCAGCGGGAGTTTCGAGACCCAGTACTTC
. | TRBJ2-1 | few | TRBV4-2 | CASSQDSGSYNEQFF | TGTGCCAGCAGCCAAGATTCCGGCTCCTACAATGAGCAGTTCTTC
. | TRBJ2-1 | . | TRBV7-8 | CASSFSGRWYNEQFF | TGTGCCAGCAGCTTTTCAGGGCGGTGGTACAATGAGCAGTTCTTC